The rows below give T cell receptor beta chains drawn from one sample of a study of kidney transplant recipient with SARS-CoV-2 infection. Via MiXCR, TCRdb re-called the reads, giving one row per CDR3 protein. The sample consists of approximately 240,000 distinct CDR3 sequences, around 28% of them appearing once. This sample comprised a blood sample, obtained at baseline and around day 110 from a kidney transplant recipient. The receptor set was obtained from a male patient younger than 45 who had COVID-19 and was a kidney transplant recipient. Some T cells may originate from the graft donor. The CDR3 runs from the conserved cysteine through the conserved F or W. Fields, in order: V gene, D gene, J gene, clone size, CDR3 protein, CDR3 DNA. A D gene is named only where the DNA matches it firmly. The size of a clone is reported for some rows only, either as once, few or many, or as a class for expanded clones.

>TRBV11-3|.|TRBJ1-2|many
CASSQRIDLGKTYGYTF
TGTGCCAGCAGCCAACGGATCGATCTCGGAAAGACCTATGGCTACACCTTC
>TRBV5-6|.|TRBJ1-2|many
CASNANNSRKTYGYTF
TGTGCCAGCAATGCGAACAATAGTCGAAAGACCTATGGCTACACCTTC
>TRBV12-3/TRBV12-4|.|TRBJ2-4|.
CASSLRGGGNIQYF
TGTGCCAGCAGTTTGAGGGGGGGGGGGAACATTCAGTACTTC
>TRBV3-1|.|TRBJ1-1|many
CASSKRVPISIRTEAFF
TGTGCCAGCAGCAAACGGGTTCCCATTTCAATTCGCACTGAAGCTTTCTTT
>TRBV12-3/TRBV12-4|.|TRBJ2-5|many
CASSAWRGETQYF
TGTGCCAGCAGTGCTTGGCGGGGAGAGACCCAGTACTTC
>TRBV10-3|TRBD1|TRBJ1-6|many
CAISAQDRGNSPLHF
TGTGCCATCAGTGCTCAGGACAGGGGAAATTCACCCCTCCACTTT
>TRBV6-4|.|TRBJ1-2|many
CASSSFRSHGKTYGYTF
TGTGCCAGCAGTTCGTTTCGCTCACACGGAAAGACCTATGGCTACACCTTC
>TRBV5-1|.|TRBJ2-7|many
CASSQMGGYEQYF
TGCGCCAGCAGCCAGATGGGGGGCTACGAGCAGTACTTC
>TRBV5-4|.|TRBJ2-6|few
CASSLARSSGANVLTF
TGTGCCAGCAGCTTGGCGAGGAGTTCTGGGGCCAACGTCCTGACTTTC
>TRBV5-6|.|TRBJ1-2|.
CASATCNSRKTYGYTF
TGTGCCAGCGCTACTTGCAATAGTCGAAAGACCTATGGCTACACCTTC
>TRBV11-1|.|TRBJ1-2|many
CASSPRLKAGKTYGYTF
TGTGCCAGCAGCCCAAGGCTTAAGGCTGGAAAGACCTATGGCTACACCTTC
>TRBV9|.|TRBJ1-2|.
CASSVAGISDGYTF
TGTGCCAGCAGCGTGGCAGGGATATCTGATGGCTACACCTTC
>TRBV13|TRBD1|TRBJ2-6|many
CASSGAGTGLSGANVLTF
TGTGCCAGCAGCGGGGCCGGGACAGGCCTCTCTGGGGCCAACGTCCTGACTTTC
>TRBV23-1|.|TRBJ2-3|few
CARSKKSRGGPDTQYF
TGCGCCAGGAGCAAAAAATCCAGGGGAGGGCCAGATACGCAGTATTTT
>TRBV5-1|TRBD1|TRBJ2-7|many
CASRAGGDEQYF
TGCGCCAGCAGGGCAGGGGGCGACGAGCAGTACTTC
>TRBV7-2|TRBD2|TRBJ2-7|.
CASTPLGLAHEQYF
TGTGCCAGCACCCCACTCGGACTAGCCCACGAGCAGTACTTC
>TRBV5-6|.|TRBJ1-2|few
CASEKFNSRKTYGYTF
TGTGCCAGCGAGAAGTTCAATAGTCGAAAGACCTATGGCTACACCTTC
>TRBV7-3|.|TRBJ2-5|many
CASSPRGRGTPWAQYF
TGTGCCAGCAGCCCCAGGGGGCGGGGGACACCTTGGGCCCAGTACTTC
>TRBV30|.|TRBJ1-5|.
CAWSLGSSQPQHF
TGTGCCTGGAGTTTGGGTAGCAGTCAGCCCCAGCATTTT
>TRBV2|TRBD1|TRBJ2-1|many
CASSLDRGGAEQFF
TGTGCCAGCAGCCTCGACAGGGGGGGGGCTGAGCAGTTCTTC
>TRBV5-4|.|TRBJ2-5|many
CASSKTSRTQETQYF
TGTGCCAGCAGCAAGACTTCCAGGACCCAAGAGACCCAGTACTTC
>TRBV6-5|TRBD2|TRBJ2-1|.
CASSSGTSGSREQFF
TGTGCCAGCAGCTCCGGGACTAGCGGGAGTAGAGAGCAGTTCTTC
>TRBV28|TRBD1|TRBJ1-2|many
CASSWTGGIGYTF
TGTGCCAGCAGTTGGACAGGGGGCATTGGCTACACCTTC
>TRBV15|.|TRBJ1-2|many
CATSELSRCGKTYGYTF
TGTGCCACCAGCGAATTATCAAGGTGTGGAAAGACCTATGGCTACACCTTC
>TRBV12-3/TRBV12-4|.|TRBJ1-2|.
CASGLATSFRKTYGYTF
TGTGCCAGCGGTCTAGCCACCAGCTTCCGAAAGACCTATGGCTACACCTTC
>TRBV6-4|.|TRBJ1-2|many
CASSLAHSHGKTYGYTF
TGTGCCAGCAGTCTAGCCCACTCACACGGAAAGACCTATGGCTACACCTTC
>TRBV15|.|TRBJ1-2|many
CATSYRERCGKTYGYTF
TGTGCCACCAGCTATCGCGAAAGGTGTGGAAAGACCTATGGCTACACCTTC
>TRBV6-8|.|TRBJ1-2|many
CASSVLRRSRKTYGYTF
TGTGCCAGCAGTGTCCTTAGACGCTCTAGAAAGACCTATGGCTACACCTTC
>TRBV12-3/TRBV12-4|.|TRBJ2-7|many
CASGGMYEQYF
TGTGCCAGCGGGGGTATGTACGAGCAGTACTTC
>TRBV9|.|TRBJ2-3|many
CASSVQGDSSTDTQYF
TGTGCCAGCAGCGTTCAGGGGGACTCTAGCACAGATACGCAGTATTTT
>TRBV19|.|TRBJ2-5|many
CASSQDGEETQYF
TGTGCCAGTAGTCAAGACGGGGAAGAGACCCAGTACTTC
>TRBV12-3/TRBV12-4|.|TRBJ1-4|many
CASGGPTNEKLFF
TGTGCCAGCGGAGGGCCCACTAATGAAAAACTGTTTTTT
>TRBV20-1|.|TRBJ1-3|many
CSARPQASSGNTIYF
TGCAGTGCTAGGCCACAGGCAAGCTCTGGAAACACCATATATTTT
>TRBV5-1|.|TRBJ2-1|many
CASSFNRWSYNEQFF
TGCGCCAGCAGCTTTAATAGGTGGTCCTACAATGAGCAGTTCTTC
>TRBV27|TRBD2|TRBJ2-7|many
CASSSVTGGPYEQYF
TGTGCCAGCAGTTCCGTGACGGGAGGGCCCTACGAGCAGTACTTC
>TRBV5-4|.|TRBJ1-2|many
CANLSRGGYGYTF
TGTGCCAACCTATCCAGGGGCGGGTATGGCTACACCTTC
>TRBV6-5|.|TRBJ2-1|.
CASSYSRGHEQFF
TGTGCCAGCAGTTACTCCAGGGGCCATGAGCAGTTCTTC
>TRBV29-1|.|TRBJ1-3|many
CSVVDRTGNTIYF
TGCAGCGTCGTAGACAGGACTGGAAACACCATATATTTT
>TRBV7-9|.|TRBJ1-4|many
CASSPGATNEKLFF
TGTGCCAGCAGCCCCGGGGCAACTAATGAAAAACTGTTTTTT
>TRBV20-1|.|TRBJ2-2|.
CSAREQVGVPEELFF
TGCAGTGCTAGAGAACAGGTTGGAGTGCCCGAGGAGCTGTTTTTT